The TCR beta chain under discussion was sequenced for a study of blood T cell repertoires in COVID-19. CDR1 is MNHEY and CDR2 is SVGAGI in the germline V gene. The CDR3 covers 15 residues. V shed 6 bases and J 0 bases; nucleotides not matched to a gene: 3. Data came from immunoSEQ multiplex PCR; TCRdb stores just in-frame clones and leaves some out. This sample carries roughly 120,000 clones, around 82% of them seen once, and the ten largest clones take roughly 7%. The clonotype comes from a woman in her 50s with acute or convalescent COVID-19. The sequencing sample was made of peripheral blood. The chain uses TRBV6-5 and TRBJ2-2, with 8 bases identical to TRBD1. CDR3 sequence (DNA): TGTGCCAGCAGAAGACAGGGGCCGAACACCGGGGAGCTGTTTTTT. Its protein is CASRRQGPNTGELFF.